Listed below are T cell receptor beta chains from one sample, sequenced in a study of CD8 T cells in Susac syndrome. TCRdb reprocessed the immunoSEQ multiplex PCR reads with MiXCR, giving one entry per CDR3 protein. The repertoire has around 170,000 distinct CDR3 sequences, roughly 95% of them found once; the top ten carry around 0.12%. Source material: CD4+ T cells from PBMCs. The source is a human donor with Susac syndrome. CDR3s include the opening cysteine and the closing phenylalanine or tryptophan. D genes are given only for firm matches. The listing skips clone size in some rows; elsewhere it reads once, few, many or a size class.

cdr3_aa: CSVDGQGEETQYF
cdr3_nt: TGCAGCGTTGATGGACAGGGGGAAGAGACCCAGTACTTC
clone_size: NA
d_call: TRBD1
j_call: TRBJ2-5
v_call: TRBV29-1

cdr3_aa: CSVGAVYGYTF
cdr3_nt: TGCAGCGTTGGCGCTGTCTATGGCTACACCTTC
clone_size: NA
d_call: NA
j_call: TRBJ1-2
v_call: TRBV29-1

cdr3_aa: CSARAFLAFTYEQYF
cdr3_nt: TGCAGTGCTAGAGCTTTTCTAGCGTTTACCTACGAGCAGTACTTC
clone_size: NA
d_call: NA
j_call: TRBJ2-7
v_call: TRBV20-1

cdr3_aa: CSVEGLAAIAYTF
cdr3_nt: TGCAGCGTTGAGGGGTTGGCAGCCATTGCCTACACCTTC
clone_size: NA
d_call: NA
j_call: TRBJ1-2
v_call: TRBV29-1

cdr3_aa: CATERQAVERTIYF
cdr3_nt: TGTGCCACCGAAAGACAGGCCGTGGAACGGACCATATATTTT
clone_size: NA
d_call: NA
j_call: TRBJ1-3
v_call: TRBV28

cdr3_aa: CASSLEAGVNTEAFF
cdr3_nt: TGTGCCAGCAGCTTAGAGGCAGGAGTAAACACTGAAGCTTTCTTT
clone_size: NA
d_call: NA
j_call: TRBJ1-1
v_call: TRBV7-2

cdr3_aa: CATLTGLNTEAFF
cdr3_nt: TGTGCCACCTTGACAGGGCTGAACACTGAAGCTTTCTTT
clone_size: NA
d_call: TRBD1
j_call: TRBJ1-1
v_call: TRBV6-2/TRBV6-3

cdr3_aa: CASSMNTEAFF
cdr3_nt: TGTGCCAGCAGTATGAACACTGAAGCTTTCTTT
clone_size: few
d_call: NA
j_call: TRBJ1-1
v_call: TRBV6-4

cdr3_aa: CASSQEGVRTDTQYF
cdr3_nt: TGCGCCAGCAGCCAAGAGGGGGTACGCACAGATACGCAGTATTTT
clone_size: NA
d_call: NA
j_call: TRBJ2-3
v_call: TRBV4-3

cdr3_aa: CASSRWTTIKQETQYF
cdr3_nt: TGTGCCAGCAGCCGTTGGACTACCATAAAGCAAGAGACCCAGTACTTC
clone_size: NA
d_call: NA
j_call: TRBJ2-5
v_call: TRBV7-9

cdr3_aa: CASSLGAVDEQFF
cdr3_nt: TGCGCCAGCAGCTTGGGGGCCGTCGATGAGCAGTTCTTC
clone_size: NA
d_call: NA
j_call: TRBJ2-1
v_call: TRBV5-1

cdr3_aa: CSARDLKRTQETQYF
cdr3_nt: TGCAGTGCTAGAGATTTAAAAAGAACTCAAGAGACCCAGTACTTC
clone_size: NA
d_call: NA
j_call: TRBJ2-5
v_call: TRBV20-1

cdr3_aa: CSAAPGRVQDGYTF
cdr3_nt: TGCAGCGCTGCTCCCGGACGAGTTCAGGATGGCTACACCTTC
clone_size: NA
d_call: NA
j_call: TRBJ1-2
v_call: TRBV29-1

cdr3_aa: CASSFFSGLSGANVLTF
cdr3_nt: TGTGCCAGCAGCTTTTTTAGCGGGTTGTCCGGGGCCAACGTCCTGACTTTC
clone_size: NA
d_call: TRBD2
j_call: TRBJ2-6
v_call: TRBV7-8

cdr3_aa: CSVGRVLVGNEQFF
cdr3_nt: TGCAGCGTGGGAAGAGTCCTTGTGGGCAATGAGCAGTTCTTC
clone_size: NA
d_call: NA
j_call: TRBJ2-1
v_call: TRBV29-1

cdr3_aa: CASSFPGDTEAFF
cdr3_nt: TGTGCCAGCAGTTTCCCGGGGGACACTGAAGCTTTCTTT
clone_size: NA
d_call: NA
j_call: TRBJ1-1
v_call: TRBV28

cdr3_aa: CSCWTVHYEQYF
cdr3_nt: TGCAGCTGTTGGACGGTTCACTACGAGCAGTACTTC
clone_size: NA
d_call: NA
j_call: TRBJ2-7
v_call: TRBV29-1

cdr3_aa: CASSPDTLAKNIQYF
cdr3_nt: TGTGCCAGCTCACCCGATACCCTAGCCAAAAACATTCAGTACTTC
clone_size: few
d_call: NA
j_call: TRBJ2-4
v_call: TRBV18

cdr3_aa: CASARGSGYTF
cdr3_nt: TGTGCCAGCGCAAGGGGTTCCGGCTACACCTTC
clone_size: NA
d_call: NA
j_call: TRBJ1-2
v_call: TRBV2

cdr3_aa: CSGEGVGADTQYF
cdr3_nt: TGCAGCGGCGAGGGGGTCGGGGCAGATACGCAGTATTTT
clone_size: NA
d_call: NA
j_call: TRBJ2-3
v_call: TRBV29-1

cdr3_aa: CASSRQGGNIDTQYF
cdr3_nt: TGTGCCAGCAGCCGACAGGGCGGTAATATCGATACGCAGTATTTT
clone_size: NA
d_call: TRBD1
j_call: TRBJ2-3
v_call: TRBV7-2

cdr3_aa: CASSSGATGELFF
cdr3_nt: TGTGCCAGCAGCTCCGGGGCCACCGGGGAGCTGTTTTTT
clone_size: NA
d_call: NA
j_call: TRBJ2-2
v_call: TRBV9

cdr3_aa: CASSQVWGGLNEQYF
cdr3_nt: TGTGCCAGCAGCCAAGTTTGGGGGGGACTTAACGAGCAGTACTTC
clone_size: NA
d_call: TRBD2
j_call: TRBJ2-7
v_call: TRBV4-2

cdr3_aa: CASSLPGLGAMDF
cdr3_nt: TGTGCCAGCAGCTTACCGGGACTTGGAGCGATGGATTTT
clone_size: NA
d_call: NA
j_call: TRBJ2-3
v_call: TRBV5-6

cdr3_aa: CASSVGTSGRADTQYF
cdr3_nt: TGTGCCAGCAGTGTAGGGACTAGCGGGAGAGCAGATACGCAGTATTTT
clone_size: NA
d_call: TRBD2
j_call: TRBJ2-3
v_call: TRBV25-1

cdr3_aa: CASSPDSDEQYF
cdr3_nt: TGTGCCAGCAGTCCTGACAGTGACGAGCAGTACTTC
clone_size: NA
d_call: NA
j_call: TRBJ2-7
v_call: TRBV28

cdr3_aa: CSARGRPGDAQPQHF
cdr3_nt: TGCAGTGCTAGAGGACGGCCCGGGGATGCTCAGCCCCAGCATTTT
clone_size: NA
d_call: NA
j_call: TRBJ1-5
v_call: TRBV20-1

cdr3_aa: CSATGTGRGHEQFF
cdr3_nt: TGCAGTGCTACCGGGACAGGGAGAGGGCATGAGCAGTTTTTC
clone_size: few
d_call: TRBD1
j_call: TRBJ2-1
v_call: TRBV20-1

cdr3_aa: CSAPLRLTGELFF
cdr3_nt: TGCAGTGCTCCCCTTCGTCTCACCGGGGAGCTGTTTTTT
clone_size: once
d_call: NA
j_call: TRBJ2-2
v_call: TRBV20-1

cdr3_aa: CASSPEEGAGSPLHF
cdr3_nt: TGTGCCAGCAGCCCGGAGGAGGGGGCAGGTTCACCCCTCCACTTT
clone_size: NA
d_call: TRBD1
j_call: TRBJ1-6
v_call: TRBV3-1

cdr3_aa: CSASGQQETQYF
cdr3_nt: TGCAGTGCTAGTGGGCAGCAAGAGACCCAGTACTTC
clone_size: NA
d_call: NA
j_call: TRBJ2-5
v_call: TRBV20-1

cdr3_aa: CASSSTQSAYGYTF
cdr3_nt: TGTGCCAGCAGCTCAACACAGTCCGCCTATGGCTACACCTTC
clone_size: NA
d_call: NA
j_call: TRBJ1-2
v_call: TRBV7-9